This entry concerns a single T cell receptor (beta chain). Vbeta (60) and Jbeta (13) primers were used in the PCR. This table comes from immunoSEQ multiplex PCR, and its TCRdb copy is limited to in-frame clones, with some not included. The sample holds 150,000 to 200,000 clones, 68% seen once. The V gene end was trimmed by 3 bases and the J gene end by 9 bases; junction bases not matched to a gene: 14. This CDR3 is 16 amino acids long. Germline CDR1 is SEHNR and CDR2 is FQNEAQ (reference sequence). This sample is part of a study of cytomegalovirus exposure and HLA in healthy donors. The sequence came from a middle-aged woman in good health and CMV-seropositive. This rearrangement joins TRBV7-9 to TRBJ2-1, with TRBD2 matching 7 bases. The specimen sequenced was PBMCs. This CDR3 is CASSLPVRWGGSEQFF. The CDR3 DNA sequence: TGTGCCAGCAGCTTGCCCGTACGGTGGGGGGGAAGTGAGCAGTTCTTC.